Shown below are 21 T cell receptor beta chains from a single sample sequenced in a study of graft-versus-host responses after intestinal transplantation. TCRdb's copy holds only in-frame clones and misses some; the assay was immunoSEQ multiplex PCR. Among 70,000 or so clones listed, approximately 87% were seen once. These receptors are not linked to any known antigen. Specimen: unstimulated CD4+ T cells sorted from spleen or lymph node cells, collected before transplant. These receptors all stem from a human donor who was the organ donor for an intestinal transplant.

The rearrangement links TRBV7-9 to TRBJ1-2; D call uncertain. Germline loops: CDR1 SEHNR, CDR2 FQNEAQ (reference sequence). The CDR3 runs 14 residues. V was shortened by 6 bases and J by 3 bases, with 14 bases between the two germline ends. CDR3 DNA sequence: TGTGCCAGCAGTCTGTCCCTTGTTGACTATGGCTACACCTTC. Protein product: CASSLSLVDYGYTF.

J is TRBJ1-1 and V is TRBV29-1; no firm D call. Germline values: CDR1 SQVTM, CDR2 ANQGSEA. Trimming took off 2 bases at V and 4 bases at J, with 11 bases between the two ends. There are 13 residues in the CDR3. The CDR3 is CSVEMRLSTEAFF. The CDR3 DNA sequence: TGCAGCGTTGAAATGCGCCTCTCCACTGAAGCTTTCTTT.

This clone was counted a single time. The chain combines TRBV5-6 with TRBJ1-1, with D possibly TRBD1 on 6 matching bases. Between the trimmed V and J ends, which lost 4 bases and 2 bases, there was a span of 15 bases. In germline, CDR1 is SGHDT, CDR2 YYEEEE. The length of the CDR3 is 15 residues. The CDR3 spells CASSPRGGGNTEAFF. The CDR3 DNA is TGTGCCAGCAGCCCCCGGGGCGGGGGCAACACTGAAGCTTTCTTT.

The chain combines TRBV20-1 with TRBJ1-2, with D tentatively TRBD1 (6 bases). The V gene's germline CDR1 is DFQATT and CDR2 SNEGSKA (reference sequence). Trimming left V 5 bases short and J 4 bases short, with 8 bases between. The length of the CDR3 is 11 residues. The CDR3 here is CSAPGVYGYTF. Written as DNA, the CDR3 is TGCAGTGCTCCAGGGGTCTATGGCTACACCTTC.

This clone was observed a few times. The gene calls are TRBV5-1 and TRBJ1-1; TRBD1 matches at 10 bases. This CDR3 has 16 amino acids. The germline gives CDR1 SGHRS, CDR2 YFSETQ. V lost 2 bases to trimming and J lost 1 base; unmatched junction nucleotides: 5. The CDR3 DNA reads TGCGCCAGCAGCTTACGATGGGACAGGGGGAACACTGAAGCTTTCTTT. It specifies CASSLRWDRGNTEAFF.

The chain recombines TRBV28 with TRBJ1-4, with TRBD1 identical over 7 bases. Trimming removed 4 bases from V and 4 bases from J; junction bases left unmatched: 3. The germline gives CDR1 MDHEN, CDR2 SYDVKM. The CDR3 sequence is 14 residues long. The CDR3 loop is CASSSGTVNEKLFF. CDR3 nucleotides: TGTGCCAGCAGTTCTGGGACAGTTAATGAAAAACTGTTTTTT. Looking up the rest from reference TRBV28 and TRBJ1-4 gives the full variable domain: DVKVTQSSRYLVKRTGEKVFLECVQDMDHENMFWYRQDPGLGLRLIYFSYDVKMKEKGDIPEGYSVSREKKERFSLILESASTNQTSMYLCASSSGTVNEKLFFGSGTQLSVL.

Comments on this clone: Its ends do not fully match the called genes, so a read error is possible. The chain has TRBV7-8 and TRBJ2-1, with 11 nucleotides matching TRBD2. This CDR3 has 15 amino acids. Germline V gives CDR1 SGHVS, CDR2 FQNEAQ. The CDR3, as DNA: TGTGCCAGCAGCCTAGCGGGGGGACCCCCCAATGAGCAGTTCTTC. It specifies CASSLAGGPPNEQFF.

The V call is TRBV6-1, the J call TRBJ2-3; 9 bases align to TRBD1. V shed 6 bases, J shed 7 bases, and the junction held 11 bases outside the gene matches. This CDR3 is built from 15 residues. Germline loops: CDR1 MNHNS, CDR2 SASEGT. CDR3 in amino acids: CASRDRGKGFYTQYF. In nucleotides, the CDR3 is TGTGCCAGCAGAGACAGGGGGAAAGGTTTCTATACGCAGTATTTT.

The chain is built from TRBV10-3 and TRBJ2-1, with 9 positions matching TRBD2. V shed 6 bases and J 7 bases; nucleotides not matched to a gene: 10. The CDR3 contains 15 residues. Germline CDR1 ENHRY, CDR2 SYGVKD. CDR3: CAISRNAGGLNEQFF. CDR3 nucleotides: TGTGCCATCAGCCGCAACGCGGGGGGGCTGAATGAGCAGTTCTTC.

The CDR3 sequence is CASSIRGGEYEQYV. Here the CDR3 DNA reads TGTGCCAGTAGTATACGTGGCGGCGAATACGAGCAGTACGTC. This chain joins TRBV19 and TRBJ2-7, with D hard to call. The CDR3 consists of 14 residues. Germline CDR1 reads LNHDA; CDR2 reads SQIVND (reference sequence). V was shortened by 2 bases and J by 4 bases, with 12 bases between the two germline ends.

The V call is TRBV2, the J call TRBJ2-1; 9 positions agree with TRBD2. With V trimmed by 5 bases and J by 3 bases, 17 bases remained unmatched. Per the germline V gene, CDR1 is SNHLY and CDR2 is FYNNEI. The CDR3 has 19 amino acids. The CDR3, as DNA: TGTGCCAGCAGTCCCCCGAAGGGGCAGCGGGGGGCCGACTACAATGAGCAGTTCTTC. Its translation is CASSPPKGQRGADYNEQFF.

This clone is a singleton in its sample. The V and J genes are TRBV25-1 and TRBJ2-1; 13 nucleotides align to TRBD2. The germline gives CDR1 MGHDK, CDR2 SYGVNS. This CDR3 region has 18 residues. Unmatched junction bases numbered 5, after V lost 3 bases and J lost 0 bases. CDR3: CASSDGLAGDISYNEQFF. The CDR3 DNA reads as TGTGCCAGCAGTGACGGACTAGCGGGGGACATCTCCTACAATGAGCAGTTCTTC.

The chain carries TRBV6-5 and TRBJ2-3; 7 nucleotides match TRBD1. The J segment lost 0 bases and the V segment lost 5 bases, leaving 2 bases of the junction unmatched. The CDR3 is made up of 14 amino acids. Looked up from germline, CDR1 is MNHEY and CDR2 is SVGAGI. The CDR3 sequence: CASSRQGSTDTQYF. The DNA of the CDR3 is TGTGCCAGCAGTAGACAGGGTAGCACAGATACGCAGTATTTT.

This CDR3 is CASSDLLGEQYV. In DNA form, the CDR3 reads TGTGCCAGCAGTGATTTGCTAGGTGAGCAGTACGTC. V usage is TRBV6-1 and J usage is TRBJ2-7; D unresolved. CDR3 length: 12 residues. Trimming took 3 bases from V and 7 from J, leaving 10 bases between them. Germline CDR1 and CDR2: MNHNS and SASEGT.

This chain joins TRBV4-2 and TRBJ2-1, with 10 bases lining up with TRBD2. Germline trimming cut 3 bases from V and 5 bases from J; bases unmatched to any gene: 10. The CDR3 is 17 residues long. Germline V CDR1 and CDR2: LGHNA, YNFKEQ. CDR3 nucleotides: TGTGCCAGCAGCCATCCCCTTAGCGGGGGGCCCAACAATGAGCAGTTCTTC. Encoded protein: CASSHPLSGGPNNEQFF.

As DNA, the CDR3 is TGTGCCAGCAGTTTAGGGAGGTTCGGGACTTTCTCCTACGAGCAGTACGTC. It codes for CASSLGRFGTFSYEQYV. V and J are TRBV28 and TRBJ2-7; D may be TRBD2 (6 bases). The CDR3 totals 17 residues. V shed 2 bases and J shed 0 bases, with 17 bases lying between them. Germline V gives CDR1 MDHEN, CDR2 SYDVKM.

This chain uses TRBV5-6 with TRBJ2-3, with D maybe TRBD1 (5 bases). Trimming shortened V by 0 bases and J by 5 bases, and 10 bases separated the two germline ends. The CDR3 covers 14 residues. Germline lookup yields CDR1 SGHDT and CDR2 YYEEEE. This chain's CDR3 is CASSLVRGQDTQYF. DNA of the CDR3: TGTGCCAGCAGCTTGGTTAGGGGTCAAGATACGCAGTATTTT.

This clone was detected only a few times. The chain employs TRBV28 and TRBJ2-5, with TRBD2 identical over 10 bases. V dropped 4 bases and J dropped 9; count of bases not matched to a gene: 11. The CDR3 extends over 15 amino acids. The germline gives CDR1 MDHEN, CDR2 SYDVKM. CDR3 amino acids: CASSSLSGGAQAQYF. The CDR3, as DNA: TGTGCCAGCAGTTCCCTGAGCGGGGGGGCTCAGGCCCAGTACTTC.

This chain uses TRBV28 with TRBJ1-2; possible D gene TRBD1, 6 bases. The germline V gene has CDR1 MDHEN and CDR2 SYDVKM. Trimming took 2 bases from V and 2 from J, leaving 12 bases between them. The CDR3 sequence is 15 residues long. The CDR3 sequence is CASSLSGQTNYGYTF. CDR3 coding DNA: TGTGCCAGCAGTTTAAGTGGACAGACGAACTATGGCTACACCTTC.

The chain recombines TRBV11-3 with TRBJ2-1; 7 nucleotides match TRBD1. The CDR3 spans 15 residues. The germline V gene encodes CDR1 SGHNT and CDR2 YENEEA. With 1 base clipped from V and 4 bases from J, the junction kept 4 bases outside the gene matches. CDR3 sequence reads: CASSLGGQVYNEQFF. The CDR3 nucleotides read TGTGCCAGCAGCTTAGGTGGACAGGTTTACAATGAGCAGTTCTTC. Using reference TRBV11-3 and TRBJ2-1 for the parts outside the CDR3, the full variable domain is EAGVVQSPRYKIIEKKQPVAFWCNPISGHNTLYWYLQNLGQGPELLIRYENEEAVDDSQLPKDRFSAERLKGVDSTLKIQPAELGDSAVYLCASSLGGQVYNEQFFGPGTRLTVL.

The V call is TRBV19, the J call TRBJ1-1; D is possibly TRBD1 (6 bases). Germline-derived CDR1 and CDR2 are LNHDA and SQIVND (reference sequence). V lost 6 bases and J lost 7, with 12 bases in between. CDR3 length: 12 residues. CDR3 sequence: CASRFGQREAFF. The CDR3 DNA is TGTGCCAGTAGATTCGGACAGCGTGAAGCTTTCTTT.